This T cell receptor beta chain was sequenced in a study of early T cells in non-severe SARS-CoV-2 infection. The library protocol tagged individual cDNA molecules with unique molecular identifiers. TCRdb re-derived calls from the 5' RACE reads in MiXCR, one entry per CDR3 protein. Of some 28,000 distinct CDR3 sequences in the sample, about 9.5% were seen once. Germline V lookup: CDR1 MGHDK, CDR2 SYGVNS. The junction had 12 bases not matched to a gene; V was cut back by 9 bases and J by 3 bases. The CDR3 loop spans 15 amino acids. This clonotype was picked up many times. The sequence came from an adult who was a healthcare worker with PCR-confirmed SARS-CoV-2 infection or an uninfected control (not recorded which). The sequenced sample was whole blood. V and J are TRBV25-1 and TRBJ1-1; 8 nucleotides match TRBD1. The CDR3, as DNA: TGTGCCAGTAGCCAAGACGGACAGGGAGACACTGAAGCTTTCTTT. Its translation is CASSQDGQGDTEAFF.